This T cell receptor beta chain was sequenced in a study of regulatory T cells in long-lasting Graves disease. The study's findings and limits: Persistent disease favored TRBV28, TRBJ1-2 and TRBJ2-5. New patients shared approximately 1,000 public clonotypes, and persistent patients shared more, with a few thousand.

This clonotype was counted only a few times. The antigen is unknown. Since a far larger clone is one base different, this is likely a read error. V was clipped by 8 bases and J by 7 bases; unmatched bases: 16. The germline V gene encodes CDR1 GTSNPN and CDR2 SVGIG (reference sequence). The CDR3 totals 15 residues. Construction of the TCR beta libraries employed iRepertoire HTBI primers in conjunction with Arm-PCR of CDR3 regions. Study processing details: Identification of gene segments yielded approximately 62 TRBV and about 15 TRBJ across samples. Via MiXCR, TCRdb re-called the multiplex PCR reads, giving one row per CDR3 protein. These V and J calls originate from TCRdb's pipeline instead of the authors' own analysis. This sample has a few hundred thousand distinct CDR3 sequences, with 20% found just once. Noted time point: newly diagnosed GD, antithyroid drugs for less than 3 months. The TCR library was made from RNA that had been extracted from PBMCs in TRIzol. The peripheral blood volume drawn was 7.5 to 9.5 milliliters, and it was collected into EDTA tubes.

Sequenced here: peripheral blood mononuclear cells (PBMCs), sampled at new diagnosis, from a patient treated with antithyroid drugs. This chain connects TRBV30 to TRBJ2-7; TRBD1 matches at 11 bases. The clonotype comes from a female donor with Graves disease. The CDR3 is CASSPRDRGMNEQYF. For the CDR3, the DNA is TGTGCCAGCAGCCCCCGGGACAGGGGGATGAATGAGCAGTACTTC.